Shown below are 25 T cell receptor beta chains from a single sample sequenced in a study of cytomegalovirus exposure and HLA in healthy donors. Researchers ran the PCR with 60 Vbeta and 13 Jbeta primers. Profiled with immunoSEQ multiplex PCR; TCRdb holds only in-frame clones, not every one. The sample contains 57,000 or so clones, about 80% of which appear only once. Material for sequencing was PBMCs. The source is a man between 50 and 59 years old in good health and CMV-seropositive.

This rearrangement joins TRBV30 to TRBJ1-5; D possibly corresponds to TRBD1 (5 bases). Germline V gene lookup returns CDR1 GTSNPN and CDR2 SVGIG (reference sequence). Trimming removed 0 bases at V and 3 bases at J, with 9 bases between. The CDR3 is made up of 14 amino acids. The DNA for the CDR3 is TGTGCCTGGAGTGTACAGGACCACAATCAGCCCCAGCATTTT. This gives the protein CAWSVQDHNQPQHF.

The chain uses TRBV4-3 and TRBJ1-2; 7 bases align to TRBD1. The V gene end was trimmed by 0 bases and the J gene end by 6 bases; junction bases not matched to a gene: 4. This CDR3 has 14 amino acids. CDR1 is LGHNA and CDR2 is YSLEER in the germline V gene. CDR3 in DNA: TGCGCCAGCAGCCAAGAGGGGACAGTCGATGGCTACACCTTC. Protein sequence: CASSQEGTVDGYTF.

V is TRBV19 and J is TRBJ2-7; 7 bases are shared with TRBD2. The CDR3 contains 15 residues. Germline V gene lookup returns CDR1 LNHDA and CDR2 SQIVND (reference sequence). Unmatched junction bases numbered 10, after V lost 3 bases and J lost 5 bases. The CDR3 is CASSMGGNHQDEQYF. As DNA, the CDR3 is TGTGCCAGTAGTATGGGGGGGAATCATCAGGACGAGCAGTACTTC.

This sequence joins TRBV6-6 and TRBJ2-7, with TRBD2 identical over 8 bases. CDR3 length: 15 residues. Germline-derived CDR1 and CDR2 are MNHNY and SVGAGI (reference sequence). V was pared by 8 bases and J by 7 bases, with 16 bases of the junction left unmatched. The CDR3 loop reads CASRNKAGVDGEQYF. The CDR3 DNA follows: TGTGCCAGCCGGAACAAAGCGGGGGTTGATGGGGAGCAGTACTTC.

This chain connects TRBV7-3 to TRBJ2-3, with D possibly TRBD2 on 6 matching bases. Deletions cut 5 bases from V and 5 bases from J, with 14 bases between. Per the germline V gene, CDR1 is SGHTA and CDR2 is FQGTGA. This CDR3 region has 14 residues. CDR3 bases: TGTGCCAGCAGCCTCAGGGTGGGGGGAGATACGCAGTATTTT. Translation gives CASSLRVGGDTQYF.

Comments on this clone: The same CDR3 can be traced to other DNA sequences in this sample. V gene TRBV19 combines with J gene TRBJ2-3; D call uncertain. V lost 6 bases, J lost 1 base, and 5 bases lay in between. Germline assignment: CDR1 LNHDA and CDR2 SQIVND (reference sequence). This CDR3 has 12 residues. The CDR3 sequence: CASSPGTDTQYF. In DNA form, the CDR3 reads TGTGCCAGTAGCCCGGGCACAGATACGCAGTATTTT.

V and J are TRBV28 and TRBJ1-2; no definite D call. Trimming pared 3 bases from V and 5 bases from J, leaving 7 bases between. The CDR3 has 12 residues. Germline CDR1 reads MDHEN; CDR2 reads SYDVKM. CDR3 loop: CASSLAAYGYTF. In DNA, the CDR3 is TGTGCCAGCAGTTTGGCAGCGTATGGCTACACCTTC.

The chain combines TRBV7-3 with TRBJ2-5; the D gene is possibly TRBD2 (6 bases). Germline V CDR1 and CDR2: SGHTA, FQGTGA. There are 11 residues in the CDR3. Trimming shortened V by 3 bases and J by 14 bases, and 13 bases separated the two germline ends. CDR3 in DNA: TGTGCCAGCAGCTTGGGGGGACCGACCTACTTC. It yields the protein CASSLGGPTYF. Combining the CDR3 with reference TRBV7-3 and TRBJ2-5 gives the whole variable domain GAGVSQTPSNKVTEKGKYVELRCDPISGHTALYWYRQSLGQGPEFLIYFQGTGAADDSGLPNDRFFAVRPEGSVSTLKIQRTERGDSAVYLCASSLGGPTYFGPGTRLLVL.

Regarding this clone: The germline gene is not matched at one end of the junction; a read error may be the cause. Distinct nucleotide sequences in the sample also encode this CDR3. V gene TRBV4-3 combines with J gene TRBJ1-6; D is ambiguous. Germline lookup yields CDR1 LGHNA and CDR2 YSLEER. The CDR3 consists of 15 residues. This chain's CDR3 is CASTEQSSYNSPLHF. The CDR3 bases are TGCGCCAGCACAGAACAGAGCTCCTATAATTCCCCCCTCCACTTT.

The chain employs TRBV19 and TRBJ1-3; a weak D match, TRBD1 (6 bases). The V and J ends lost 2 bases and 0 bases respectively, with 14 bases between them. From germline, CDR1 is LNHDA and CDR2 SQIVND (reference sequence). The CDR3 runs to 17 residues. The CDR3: CASSIRGQFLSGNTIYF. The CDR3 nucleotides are TGTGCCAGTAGTATAAGAGGACAGTTCCTCTCTGGAAACACCATATATTTT.

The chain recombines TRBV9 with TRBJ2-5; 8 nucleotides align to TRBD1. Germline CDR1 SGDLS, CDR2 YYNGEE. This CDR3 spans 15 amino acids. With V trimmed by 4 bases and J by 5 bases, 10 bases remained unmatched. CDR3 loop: CASSYGQGAGETQYF. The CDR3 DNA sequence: TGTGCCAGCAGCTATGGACAGGGCGCGGGTGAGACCCAGTACTTC.

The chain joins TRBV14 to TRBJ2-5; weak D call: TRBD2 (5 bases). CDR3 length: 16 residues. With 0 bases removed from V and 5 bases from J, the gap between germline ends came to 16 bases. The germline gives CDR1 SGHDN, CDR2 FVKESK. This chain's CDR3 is CASSQETHRGGETQYF. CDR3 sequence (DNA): TGTGCCAGCAGCCAAGAGACTCACCGAGGCGGGGAGACCCAGTACTTC.

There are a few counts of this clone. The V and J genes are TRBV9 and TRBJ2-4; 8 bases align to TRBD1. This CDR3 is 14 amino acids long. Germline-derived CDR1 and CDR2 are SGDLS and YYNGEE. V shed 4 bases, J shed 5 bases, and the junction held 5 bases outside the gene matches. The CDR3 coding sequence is TGTGCCAGCAGCCCAGGGGGCGCGGAAAACATTCAGTACTTC. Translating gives CASSPGGAENIQYF.

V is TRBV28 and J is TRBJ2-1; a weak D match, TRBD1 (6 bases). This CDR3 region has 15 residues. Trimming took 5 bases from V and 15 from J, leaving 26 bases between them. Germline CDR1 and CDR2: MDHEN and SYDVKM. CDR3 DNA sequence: TGTGCCAGCAGTACCCGGGACAAGGTCCACTTCAAGCGGTTCTTC. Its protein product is CASSTRDKVHFKRFF.

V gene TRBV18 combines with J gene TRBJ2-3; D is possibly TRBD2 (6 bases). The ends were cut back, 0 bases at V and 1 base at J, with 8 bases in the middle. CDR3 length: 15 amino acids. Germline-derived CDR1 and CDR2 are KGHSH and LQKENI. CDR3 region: CASSPPGGGTDTQYF. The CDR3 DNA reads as TGTGCCAGCTCACCACCGGGGGGAGGCACAGATACGCAGTATTTT.

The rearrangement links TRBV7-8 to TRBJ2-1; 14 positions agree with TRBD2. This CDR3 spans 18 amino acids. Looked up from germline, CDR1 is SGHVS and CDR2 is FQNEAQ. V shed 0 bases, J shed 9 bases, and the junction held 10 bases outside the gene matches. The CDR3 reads CASSLAQFGTSGGGEQFF. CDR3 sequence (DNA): TGTGCCAGCAGCTTAGCGCAGTTTGGGACTAGCGGGGGAGGTGAGCAGTTCTTC.

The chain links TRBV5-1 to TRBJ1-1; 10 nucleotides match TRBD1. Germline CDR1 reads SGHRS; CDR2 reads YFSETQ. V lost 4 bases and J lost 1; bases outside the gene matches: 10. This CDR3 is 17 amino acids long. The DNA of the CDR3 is TGCGCCAGCAGCCCGGGACAGGGGACAGAATCGAACACTGAAGCTTTCTTT. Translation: CASSPGQGTESNTEAFF.

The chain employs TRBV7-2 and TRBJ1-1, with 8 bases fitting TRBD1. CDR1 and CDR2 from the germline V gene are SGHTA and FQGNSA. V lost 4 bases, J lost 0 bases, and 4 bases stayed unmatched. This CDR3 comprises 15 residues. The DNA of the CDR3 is TGTGCCAGCAGCTCCCGGACAGGGATGAACACTGAAGCTTTCTTT. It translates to CASSSRTGMNTEAFF.

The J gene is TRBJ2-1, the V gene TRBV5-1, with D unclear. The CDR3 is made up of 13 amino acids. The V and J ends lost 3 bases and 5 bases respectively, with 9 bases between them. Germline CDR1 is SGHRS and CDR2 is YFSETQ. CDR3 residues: CASSSRIDNEQFF. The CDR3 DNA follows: TGCGCCAGCAGCTCCAGGATAGACAATGAGCAGTTCTTC.

The CDR3 DNA sequence: TGTGCCAGCAGCTTACCACGACAGGGCAGTGGCTACACCTTC. It translates to CASSLPRQGSGYTF. The V call is TRBV5-4, the J call TRBJ1-2, with 7 bases lining up with TRBD1. Germline CDR1 is SGHNT and CDR2 is YYREEE (reference sequence). The length of the CDR3 is 14 residues. Trimming at V came to 2 bases and at J to 7 bases, leaving 8 bases not matched to a gene.

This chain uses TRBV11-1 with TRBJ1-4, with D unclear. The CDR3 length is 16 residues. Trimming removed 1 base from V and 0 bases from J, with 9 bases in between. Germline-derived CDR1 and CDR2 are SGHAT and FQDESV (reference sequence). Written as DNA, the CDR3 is TGTGCCAGCAGCTTAGGGCGGGATGCAACTAATGAAAAACTGTTTTTT. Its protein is CASSLGRDATNEKLFF.

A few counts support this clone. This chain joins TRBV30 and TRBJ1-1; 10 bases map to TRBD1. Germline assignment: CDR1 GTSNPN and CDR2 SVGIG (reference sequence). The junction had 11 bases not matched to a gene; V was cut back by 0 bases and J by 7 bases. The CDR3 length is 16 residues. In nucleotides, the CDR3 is TGTGCCTGGAGTGTTTTCGGGACAGGGGTCGAGGGTGAAGCTTTCTTT. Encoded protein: CAWSVFGTGVEGEAFF. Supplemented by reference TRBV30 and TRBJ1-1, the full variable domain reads SQTIHQWPATLVQPVGSPLSLECTVEGTSNPNLYWYRQAAGRGLQLLFYSVGIGQISSEVPQNLSASRPQDRQFILSSKKLLLSDSGFYLCAWSVFGTGVEGEAFFGQGTRLTVV.

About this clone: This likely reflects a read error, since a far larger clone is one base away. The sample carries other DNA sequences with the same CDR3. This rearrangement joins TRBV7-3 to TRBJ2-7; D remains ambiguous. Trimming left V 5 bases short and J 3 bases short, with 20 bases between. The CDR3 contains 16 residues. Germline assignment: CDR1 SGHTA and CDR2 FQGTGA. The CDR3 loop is CASSQEAGKGYYEQYF. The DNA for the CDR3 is TGTGCCAGCAGCCAAGAAGCAGGAAAAGGCTACTACGAGCAGTACTTC.

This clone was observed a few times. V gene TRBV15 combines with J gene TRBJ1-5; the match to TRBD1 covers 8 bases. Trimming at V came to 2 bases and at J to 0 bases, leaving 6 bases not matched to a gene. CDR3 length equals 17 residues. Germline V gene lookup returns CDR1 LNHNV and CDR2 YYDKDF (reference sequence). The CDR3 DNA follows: TGTGCCACCAGCAGAAAGATGACAGGGGCTAGCAATCAGCCCCAGCATTTT. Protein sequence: CATSRKMTGASNQPQHF.

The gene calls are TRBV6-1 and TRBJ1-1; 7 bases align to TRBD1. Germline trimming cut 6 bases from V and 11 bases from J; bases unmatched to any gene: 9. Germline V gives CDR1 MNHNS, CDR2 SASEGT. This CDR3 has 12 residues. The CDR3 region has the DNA TGTGCCAGCAGCCTGATGAACAGGGGTGCTTTCTTT. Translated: CASSLMNRGAFF.